Detailed here is one TCR beta chain. The antigen is not known. CDR3-region Arm-PCR and iRepertoire HTBI primers produced the TCR beta libraries. TCRdb independently ran MiXCR on the multiplex PCR reads; one entry per CDR3 protein. The sample lists 620,000 or so distinct CDR3 sequences, about 15% occurring once. The data derive from a study of regulatory T cells in long-lasting Graves disease. General observations from the study: Newly diagnosed patients had higher TCR diversity than persistent Graves' patients did.

Time point here: newly diagnosed GD, antithyroid drugs for less than 3 months. From RNA extracted from PBMCs, the TCR library was made. Patients came through an endocrinology department, and that department was in Xi'an, China. In addition, the sample was reused for a study of T cells in Graves' hyperthyroidism and ophthalmopathy. As that report states: Graves' hyperthyroidism is called stable when ophthalmopathy does not progress within 18 months.

This clonotype originated in a woman in her 30s with Graves disease. Source: peripheral blood mononuclear cells (PBMCs), taken at new diagnosis, from a patient treated with antithyroid drugs.

The DNA for the CDR3 is TGTGCCAGCAGGAACAGGGGCTGGGAGCTGTTTTTT. Its protein product is CASRNRGWELFF. The V call is TRBV27, the J call TRBJ2-2; 7 bases are shared with TRBD1. The ends lost 6 bases at V and 9 bases at J; junction bases unmatched: 4. The V gene's germline CDR1 is MNHEY and CDR2 SMNVEV (reference sequence). The CDR3 loop spans 12 amino acids.